This TCR beta chain is drawn from a study of human T cells and chemical hapten exposure. The CDR3 consists of 14 residues. CDR1 is SGHRS, CDR2 YFSETQ, per germline. V was clipped by 4 bases and J by 1 base, with 11 bases between them. Per the original data handling: Per sample, the median was around 100,000 TCRs, with values from around 24,000 to 710,000. Each CDR3 protein is one row after TCRdb ran MiXCR on the RACE reads. These V and J calls rely on TCRdb rather than the paper's analysis. The table has about 85,000 distinct CDR3 sequences, around 10% seen once. Time point here: patch test 2, 6 weeks after DPC sensitization. The treatment is: therapeutic diphenylcyclopropenone sensitization with weekly scalp DPC.

Material: whole blood, obtained in connection with sensitization to the hapten diphenylcyclopropenone (DPC). This sequence originates from a man between 18 and 35 years old with alopecia areata. Some clones in this sample may be carry-over from other donors' samples. The chain is built from TRBV5-1 and TRBJ1-1; tentative D call: TRBD1 (5 bases). DNA for the CDR3: TGCGCCAGCAGCGACAGACAAAGGAACACTGAAGCTTTCTTT. Translation: CASSDRQRNTEAFF.